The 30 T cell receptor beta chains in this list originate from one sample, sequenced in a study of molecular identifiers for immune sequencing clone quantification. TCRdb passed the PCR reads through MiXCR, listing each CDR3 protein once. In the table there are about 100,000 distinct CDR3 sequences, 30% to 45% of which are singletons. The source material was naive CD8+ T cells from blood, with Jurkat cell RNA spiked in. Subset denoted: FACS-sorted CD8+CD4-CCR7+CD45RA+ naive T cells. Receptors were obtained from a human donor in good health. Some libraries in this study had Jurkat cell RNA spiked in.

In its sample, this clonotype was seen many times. DNA of the CDR3: TGTGCCAGCAGCTCAGATACTAGCGCGTACCAAGAGACCCAGTACTTC. It is translated as CASSSDTSAYQETQYF. The chain uses TRBV9 and TRBJ2-5, with 7 bases identical to TRBD2. The germline V gene has CDR1 SGDLS and CDR2 YYNGEE. The V segment lost 4 bases and the J segment 0 bases; nucleotides outside the gene matches: 9. The length of the CDR3 is 16 residues.

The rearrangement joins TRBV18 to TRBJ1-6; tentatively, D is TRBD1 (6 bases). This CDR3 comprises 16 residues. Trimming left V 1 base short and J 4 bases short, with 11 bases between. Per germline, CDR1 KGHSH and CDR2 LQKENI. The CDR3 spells CASSPRAGAYNSPLHF. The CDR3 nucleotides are TGTGCCAGCTCACCACGGGCAGGGGCGTATAATTCACCCCTCCACTTT.

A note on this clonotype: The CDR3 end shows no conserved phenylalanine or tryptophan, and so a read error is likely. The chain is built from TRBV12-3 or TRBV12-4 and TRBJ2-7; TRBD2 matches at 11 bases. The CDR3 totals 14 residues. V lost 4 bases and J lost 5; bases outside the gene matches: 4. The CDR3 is CASSSTSGNHEQYI. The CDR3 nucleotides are TGTGCCAGCAGTTCGACTAGCGGGAACCACGAGCAGTACATC.

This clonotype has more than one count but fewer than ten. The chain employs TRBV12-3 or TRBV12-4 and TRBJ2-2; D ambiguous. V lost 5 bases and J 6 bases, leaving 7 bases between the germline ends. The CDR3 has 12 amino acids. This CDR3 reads CASSPFAGELFF. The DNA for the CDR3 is TGTGCCAGCAGTCCCTTCGCCGGGGAGCTGTTTTTT.

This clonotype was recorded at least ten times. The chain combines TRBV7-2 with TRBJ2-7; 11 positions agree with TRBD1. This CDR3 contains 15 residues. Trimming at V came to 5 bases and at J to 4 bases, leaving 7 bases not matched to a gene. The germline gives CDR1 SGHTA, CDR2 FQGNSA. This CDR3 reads CASSRRTGGIYEQYF. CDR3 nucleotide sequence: TGTGCCAGCAGCCGAAGGACAGGGGGCATTTACGAGCAGTACTTC. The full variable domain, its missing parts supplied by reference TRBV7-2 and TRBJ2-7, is GAGVSQSPSNKVTEKGKDVELRCDPISGHTALYWYRQSLGQGLEFLIYFQGNSAPDKSGLPSDRFSAERTGGSVSTLTIQRTQQEDSAVYLCASSRRTGGIYEQYFGPGTRLTVT.

The CDR3 nucleotides are TGTGCCAGCAGTTTAGAAGGCGGGAGCGTGTACGAGCAGTACTTC. Encoded protein: CASSLEGGSVYEQYF. This chain links TRBV12-3 or TRBV12-4 with TRBJ2-7; 7 bases are a match to TRBD2. There are 15 residues in the CDR3. V dropped 1 base and J dropped 4; count of bases not matched to a gene: 7.

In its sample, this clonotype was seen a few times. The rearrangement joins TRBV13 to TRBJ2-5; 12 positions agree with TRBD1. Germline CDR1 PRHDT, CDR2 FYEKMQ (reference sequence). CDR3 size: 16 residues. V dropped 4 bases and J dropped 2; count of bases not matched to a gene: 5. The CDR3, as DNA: TGTGCCAGCAGCTCCGGGACAGGGGGCATTCAAGAGACCCAGTACTTC. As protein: CASSSGTGGIQETQYF.

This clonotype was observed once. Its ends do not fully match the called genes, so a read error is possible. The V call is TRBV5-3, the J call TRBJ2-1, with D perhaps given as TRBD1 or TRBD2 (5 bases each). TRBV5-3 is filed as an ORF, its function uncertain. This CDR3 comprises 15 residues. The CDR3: CASSLGDQAHNEQFF. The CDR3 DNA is TGTGCCAGCAGCTTGGGGGACCAAGCTCACAATGAGCAGTTCTTC.

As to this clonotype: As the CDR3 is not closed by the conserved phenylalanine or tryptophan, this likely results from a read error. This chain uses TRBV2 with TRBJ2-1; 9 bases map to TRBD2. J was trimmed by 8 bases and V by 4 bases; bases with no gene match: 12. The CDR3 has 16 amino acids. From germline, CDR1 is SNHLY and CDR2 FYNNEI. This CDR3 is CASSGLPPGLADEQFV. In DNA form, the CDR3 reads TGTGCCAGCAGTGGTTTACCTCCGGGACTAGCCGATGAGCAGTTCGTC.

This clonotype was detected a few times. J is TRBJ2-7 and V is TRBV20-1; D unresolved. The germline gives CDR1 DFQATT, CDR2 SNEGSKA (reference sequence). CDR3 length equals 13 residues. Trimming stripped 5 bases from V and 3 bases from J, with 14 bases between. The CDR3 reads CSALAVNSYEQYF. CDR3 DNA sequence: TGCAGTGCTTTAGCCGTGAACAGCTACGAGCAGTACTTC.

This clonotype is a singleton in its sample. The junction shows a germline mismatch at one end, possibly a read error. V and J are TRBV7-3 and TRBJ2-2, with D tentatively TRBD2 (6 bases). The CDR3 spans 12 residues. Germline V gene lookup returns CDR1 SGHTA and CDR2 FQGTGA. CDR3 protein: CASSLTRGEPLF. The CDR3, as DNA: TGTGCCAGCAGCTTAACCCGCGGGGAGCCGTTATTT.

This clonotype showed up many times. The CDR3 DNA reads as TGCAGTGCCAGGGGCTTTGGGAGCTACGAGCAGTACTTC. The encoded protein is CSARGFGSYEQYF. This rearrangement joins TRBV20-1 to TRBJ2-7; D possibly corresponds to TRBD1 (6 bases). Germline V gene data show CDR1 as DFQATT and CDR2 as SNEGSKA (reference sequence). The V end was cut by 6 bases, the J end by 3 bases, with 15 bases between. The CDR3 has 13 residues.

The CDR3 region is CASSPPLNNEQFF. The DNA of the CDR3 is TGTGCCAGCAGCCCCCCCCTCAACAATGAGCAGTTCTTC. V and J are TRBV7-6 and TRBJ2-1; D remains ambiguous. CDR3 size: 13 residues. The germline gives CDR1 SGHVS, CDR2 FNYEAQ. Trimming removed 5 bases from V and 5 bases from J, with 10 bases in between.

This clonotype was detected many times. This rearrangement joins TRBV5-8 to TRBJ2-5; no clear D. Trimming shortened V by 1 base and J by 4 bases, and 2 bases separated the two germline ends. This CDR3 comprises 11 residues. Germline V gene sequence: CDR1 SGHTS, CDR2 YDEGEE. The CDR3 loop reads CASSLSETQYF. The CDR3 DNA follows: TGTGCCAGCAGCTTGTCAGAGACCCAGTACTTC.

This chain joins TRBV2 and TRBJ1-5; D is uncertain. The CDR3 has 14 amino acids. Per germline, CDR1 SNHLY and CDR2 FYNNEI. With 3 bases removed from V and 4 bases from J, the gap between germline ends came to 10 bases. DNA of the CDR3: TGTGCCAGCAGTGACTTGTCTGCAAATCAGCCCCAGCATTTT. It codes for CASSDLSANQPQHF.

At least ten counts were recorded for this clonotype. The CDR3 region is CASSLGTNQPQHF. The CDR3 DNA is TGTGCCAGCAGCTTGGGGACCAATCAGCCCCAGCATTTT. The rearrangement links TRBV5-6 to TRBJ1-5, with no clear D. Trimming removed 0 bases at V and 3 bases at J, with 4 bases between. The CDR3 totals 13 residues. Germline V gives CDR1 SGHDT, CDR2 YYEEEE.

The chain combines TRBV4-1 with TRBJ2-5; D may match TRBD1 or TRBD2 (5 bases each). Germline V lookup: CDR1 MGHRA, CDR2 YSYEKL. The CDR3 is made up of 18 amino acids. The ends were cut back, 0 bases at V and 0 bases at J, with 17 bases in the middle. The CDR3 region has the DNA TGCGCCAGCAGCCAAGACTGGGCCACAGAGGGGTACCAAGAGACCCAGTACTTC. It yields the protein CASSQDWATEGYQETQYF.

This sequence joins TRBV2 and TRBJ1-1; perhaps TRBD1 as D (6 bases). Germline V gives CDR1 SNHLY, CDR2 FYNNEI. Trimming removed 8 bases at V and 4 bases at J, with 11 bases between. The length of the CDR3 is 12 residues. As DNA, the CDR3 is TGTGCCAGCCATAACAGGGCCACTGAAGCTTTCTTT. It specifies CASHNRATEAFF.

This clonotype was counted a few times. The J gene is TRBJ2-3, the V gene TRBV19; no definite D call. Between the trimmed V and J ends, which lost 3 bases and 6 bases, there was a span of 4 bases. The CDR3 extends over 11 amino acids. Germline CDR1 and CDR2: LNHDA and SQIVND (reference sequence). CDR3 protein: CASSMGDTQYF. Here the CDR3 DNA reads TGTGCCAGTAGTATGGGGGATACGCAGTATTTT.

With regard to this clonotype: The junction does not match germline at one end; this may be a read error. The CDR3 here is CASSLTHRTDRTNEKQFF. As DNA, the CDR3 is TGCGCCAGCAGCCTGACCCACAGGACGGACCGAACTAATGAAAAACAGTTTTTT. The chain employs TRBV4-3 and TRBJ1-4; D perhaps matches TRBD1 (5 bases). Per the germline V gene, CDR1 is LGHNA and CDR2 is YSLEER. The length of the CDR3 is 18 residues.

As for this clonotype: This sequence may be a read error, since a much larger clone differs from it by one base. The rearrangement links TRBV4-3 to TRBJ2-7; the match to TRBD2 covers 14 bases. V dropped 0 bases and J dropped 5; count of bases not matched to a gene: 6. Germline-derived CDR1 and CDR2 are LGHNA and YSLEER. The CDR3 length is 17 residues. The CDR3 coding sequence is TGCGCCAGCAGCCAAGACCCCTTGACTAGCGGGAGGGACGAGCAGTACTTC. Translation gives CASSQDPLTSGRDEQYF.

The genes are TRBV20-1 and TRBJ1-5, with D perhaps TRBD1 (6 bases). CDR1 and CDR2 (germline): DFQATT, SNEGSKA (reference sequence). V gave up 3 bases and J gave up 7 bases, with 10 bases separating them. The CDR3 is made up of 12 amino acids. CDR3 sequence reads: CSASQGSQPQHF. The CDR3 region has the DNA TGCAGTGCTAGTCAGGGGAGCCAGCCCCAGCATTTT.

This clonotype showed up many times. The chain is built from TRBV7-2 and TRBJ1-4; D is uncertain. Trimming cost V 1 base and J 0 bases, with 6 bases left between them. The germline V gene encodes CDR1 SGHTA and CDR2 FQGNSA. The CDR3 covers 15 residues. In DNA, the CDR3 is TGTGCCAGCAGCTTAGTGGCAGCAACTAATGAAAAACTGTTTTTT. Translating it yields CASSLVAATNEKLFF.

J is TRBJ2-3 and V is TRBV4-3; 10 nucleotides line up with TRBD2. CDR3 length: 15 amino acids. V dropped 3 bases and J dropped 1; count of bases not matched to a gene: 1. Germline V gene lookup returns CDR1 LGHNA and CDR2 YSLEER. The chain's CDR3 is CASSHGLAGTDTQYF. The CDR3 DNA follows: TGCGCCAGCAGCCATGGACTAGCGGGCACAGATACGCAGTATTTT.

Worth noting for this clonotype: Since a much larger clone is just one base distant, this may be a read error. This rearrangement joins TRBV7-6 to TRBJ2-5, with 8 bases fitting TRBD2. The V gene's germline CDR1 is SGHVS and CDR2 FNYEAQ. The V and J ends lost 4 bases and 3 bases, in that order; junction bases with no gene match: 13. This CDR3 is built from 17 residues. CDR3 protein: CASSYFHSTSAEETQYF. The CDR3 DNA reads TGTGCCAGCAGCTATTTCCACTCGACTAGCGCGGAAGAGACCCAGTACTTC.

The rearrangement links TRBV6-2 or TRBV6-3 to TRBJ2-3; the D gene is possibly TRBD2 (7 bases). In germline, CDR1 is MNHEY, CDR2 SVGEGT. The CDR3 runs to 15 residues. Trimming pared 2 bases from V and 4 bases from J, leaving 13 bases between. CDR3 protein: CASSYSEGGADTQYF. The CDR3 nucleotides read TGTGCCAGCAGTTACAGTGAAGGGGGGGCAGATACGCAGTATTTT.

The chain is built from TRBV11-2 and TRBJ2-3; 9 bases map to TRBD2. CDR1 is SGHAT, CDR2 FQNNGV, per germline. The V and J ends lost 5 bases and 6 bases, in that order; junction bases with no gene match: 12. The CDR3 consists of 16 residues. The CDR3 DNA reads TGTGCCAGCAGCCCCCAATGGGCGGGAGGGCCCGATACGCAGTATTTT. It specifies CASSPQWAGGPDTQYF.

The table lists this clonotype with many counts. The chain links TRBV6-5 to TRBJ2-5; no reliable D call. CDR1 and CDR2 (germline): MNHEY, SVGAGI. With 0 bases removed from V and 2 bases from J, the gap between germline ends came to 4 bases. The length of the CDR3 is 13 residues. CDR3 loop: CASSYSTQETQYF. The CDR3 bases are TGTGCCAGCAGTTACTCGACGCAAGAGACCCAGTACTTC.

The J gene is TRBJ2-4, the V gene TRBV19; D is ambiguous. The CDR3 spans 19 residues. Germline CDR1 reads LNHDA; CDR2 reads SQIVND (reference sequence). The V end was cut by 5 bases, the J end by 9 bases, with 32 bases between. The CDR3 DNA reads TGTGCCAGTAGTGTGCGATCGGTGTATGTGACAAGGCCCCAGAGCATTCAGTACTTC. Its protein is CASSVRSVYVTRPQSIQYF.

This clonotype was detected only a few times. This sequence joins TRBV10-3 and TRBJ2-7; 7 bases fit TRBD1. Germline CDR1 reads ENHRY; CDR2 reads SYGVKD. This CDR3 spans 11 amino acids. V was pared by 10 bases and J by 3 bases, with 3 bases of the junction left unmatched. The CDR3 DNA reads TGTGCCACCGGGACAGTCTACGAGCAGTACTTC. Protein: CATGTVYEQYF.